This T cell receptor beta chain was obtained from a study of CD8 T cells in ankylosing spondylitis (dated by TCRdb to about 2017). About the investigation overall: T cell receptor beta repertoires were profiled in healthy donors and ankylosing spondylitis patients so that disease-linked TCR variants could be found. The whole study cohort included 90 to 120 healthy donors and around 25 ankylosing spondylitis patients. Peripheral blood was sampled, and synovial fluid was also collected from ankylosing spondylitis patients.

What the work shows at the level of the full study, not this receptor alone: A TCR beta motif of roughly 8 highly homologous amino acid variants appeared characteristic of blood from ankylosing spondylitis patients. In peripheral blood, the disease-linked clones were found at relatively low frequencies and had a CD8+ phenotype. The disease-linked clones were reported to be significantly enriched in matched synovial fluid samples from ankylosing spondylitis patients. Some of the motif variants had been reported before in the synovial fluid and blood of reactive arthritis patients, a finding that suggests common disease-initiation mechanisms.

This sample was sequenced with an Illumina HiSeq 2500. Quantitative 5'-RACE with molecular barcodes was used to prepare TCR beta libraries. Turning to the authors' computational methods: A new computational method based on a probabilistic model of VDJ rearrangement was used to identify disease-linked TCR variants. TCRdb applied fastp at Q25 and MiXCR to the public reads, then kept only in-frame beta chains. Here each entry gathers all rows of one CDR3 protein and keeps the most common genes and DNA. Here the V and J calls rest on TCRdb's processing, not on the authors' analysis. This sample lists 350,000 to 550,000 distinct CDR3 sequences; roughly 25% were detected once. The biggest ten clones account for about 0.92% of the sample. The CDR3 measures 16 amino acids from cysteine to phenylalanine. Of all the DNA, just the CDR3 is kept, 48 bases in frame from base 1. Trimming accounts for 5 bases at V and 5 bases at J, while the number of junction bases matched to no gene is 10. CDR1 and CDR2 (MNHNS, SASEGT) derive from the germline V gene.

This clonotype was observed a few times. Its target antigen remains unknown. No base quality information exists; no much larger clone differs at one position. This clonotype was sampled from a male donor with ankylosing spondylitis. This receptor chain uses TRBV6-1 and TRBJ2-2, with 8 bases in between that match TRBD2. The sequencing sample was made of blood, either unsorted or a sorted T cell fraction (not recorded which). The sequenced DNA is TGTGCCAGCAGTCGCACCGGGACTAGTATAACCGGGGAGCTGTTTTTT. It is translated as CASSRTGTSITGELFF.